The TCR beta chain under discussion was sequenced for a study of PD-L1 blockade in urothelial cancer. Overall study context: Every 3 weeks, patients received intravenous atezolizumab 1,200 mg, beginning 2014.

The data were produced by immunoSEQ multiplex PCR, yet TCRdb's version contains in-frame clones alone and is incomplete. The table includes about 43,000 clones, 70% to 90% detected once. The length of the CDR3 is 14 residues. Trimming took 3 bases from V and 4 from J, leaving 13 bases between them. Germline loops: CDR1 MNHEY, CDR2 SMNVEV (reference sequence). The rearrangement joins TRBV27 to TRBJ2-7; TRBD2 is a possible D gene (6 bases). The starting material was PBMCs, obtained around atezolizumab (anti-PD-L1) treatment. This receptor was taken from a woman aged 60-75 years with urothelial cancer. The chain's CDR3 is CASSFIGRVYEQYF. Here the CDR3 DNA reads TGTGCCAGCAGTTTCATCGGGAGAGTTTACGAGCAGTACTTC.